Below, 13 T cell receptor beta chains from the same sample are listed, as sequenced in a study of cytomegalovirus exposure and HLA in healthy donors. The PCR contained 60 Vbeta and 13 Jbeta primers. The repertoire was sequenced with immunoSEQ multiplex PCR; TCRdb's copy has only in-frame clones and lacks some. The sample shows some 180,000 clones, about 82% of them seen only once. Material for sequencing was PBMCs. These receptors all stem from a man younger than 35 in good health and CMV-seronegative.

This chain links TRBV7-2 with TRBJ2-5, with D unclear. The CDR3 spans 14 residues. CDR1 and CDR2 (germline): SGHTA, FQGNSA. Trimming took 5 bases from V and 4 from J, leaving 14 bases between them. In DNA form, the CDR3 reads TGTGCCAGCAGCCCCCTCCGGAGACTAGAGACCCAGTACTTC. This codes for CASSPLRRLETQYF. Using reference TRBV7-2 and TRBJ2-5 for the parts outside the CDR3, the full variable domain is GAGVSQSPSNKVTEKGKDVELRCDPISGHTALYWYRQSLGQGLEFLIYFQGNSAPDKSGLPSDRFSAERTGGSVSTLTIQRTQQEDSAVYLCASSPLRRLETQYFGPGTRLLVL.

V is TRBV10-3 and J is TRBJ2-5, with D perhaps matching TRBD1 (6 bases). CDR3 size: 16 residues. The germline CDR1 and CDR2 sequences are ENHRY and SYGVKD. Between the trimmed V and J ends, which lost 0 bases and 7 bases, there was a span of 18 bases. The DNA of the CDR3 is TGTGCCATCAGTGAGTCAGGGGGTATGGGTCAGGGGACCCAGTACTTC. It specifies CAISESGGMGQGTQYF.

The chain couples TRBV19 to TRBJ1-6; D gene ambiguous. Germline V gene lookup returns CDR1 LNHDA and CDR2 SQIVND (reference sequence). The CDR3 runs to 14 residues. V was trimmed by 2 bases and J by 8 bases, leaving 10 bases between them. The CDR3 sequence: CASSIRGNHSPLHF. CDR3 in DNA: TGTGCCAGTAGTATACGGGGTAATCATTCACCCCTCCACTTT.

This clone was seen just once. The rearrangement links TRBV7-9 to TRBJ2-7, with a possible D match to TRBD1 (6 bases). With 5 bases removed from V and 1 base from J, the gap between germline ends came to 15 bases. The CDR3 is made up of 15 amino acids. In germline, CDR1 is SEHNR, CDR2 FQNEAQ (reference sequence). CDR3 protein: CASSSGQFGSYEQYF. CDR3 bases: TGTGCCAGCAGCAGCGGACAGTTTGGTTCCTACGAGCAGTACTTC.

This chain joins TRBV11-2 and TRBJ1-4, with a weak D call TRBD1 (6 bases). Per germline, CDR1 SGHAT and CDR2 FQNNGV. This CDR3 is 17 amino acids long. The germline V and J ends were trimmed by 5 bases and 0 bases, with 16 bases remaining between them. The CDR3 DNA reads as TGTGCCAGCAGCATAGGACAGCCCGCCCCAACTAATGAAAAACTGTTTTTT. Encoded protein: CASSIGQPAPTNEKLFF.

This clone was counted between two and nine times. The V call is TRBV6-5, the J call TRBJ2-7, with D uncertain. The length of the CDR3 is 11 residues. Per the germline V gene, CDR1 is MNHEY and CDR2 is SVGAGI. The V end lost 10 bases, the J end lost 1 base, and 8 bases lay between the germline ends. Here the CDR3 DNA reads TGTGCCACCGGAGTTTCCTACGAGCAGTACTTC. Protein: CATGVSYEQYF.

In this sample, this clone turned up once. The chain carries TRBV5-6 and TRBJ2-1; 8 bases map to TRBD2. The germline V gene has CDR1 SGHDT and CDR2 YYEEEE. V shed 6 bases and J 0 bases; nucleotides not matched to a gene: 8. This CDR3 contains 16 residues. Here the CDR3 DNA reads TGTGCCAGCACTGAGCCGGGGGGGAGCTCCTACAATGAGCAGTTCTTC. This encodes CASTEPGGSSYNEQFF.

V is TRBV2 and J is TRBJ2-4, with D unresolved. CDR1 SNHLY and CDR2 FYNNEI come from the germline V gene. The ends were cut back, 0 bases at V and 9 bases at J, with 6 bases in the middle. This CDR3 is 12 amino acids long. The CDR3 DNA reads TGTGCCAGCAGTGAAGCGTCGGGCATTCAGTACTTC. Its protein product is CASSEASGIQYF.

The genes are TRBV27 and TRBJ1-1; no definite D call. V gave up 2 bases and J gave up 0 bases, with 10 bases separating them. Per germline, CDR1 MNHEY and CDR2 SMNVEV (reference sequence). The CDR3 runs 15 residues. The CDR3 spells CASSLEKRLNTEAFF. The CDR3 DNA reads TGTGCCAGCAGTTTAGAGAAGAGGCTGAACACTGAAGCTTTCTTT.

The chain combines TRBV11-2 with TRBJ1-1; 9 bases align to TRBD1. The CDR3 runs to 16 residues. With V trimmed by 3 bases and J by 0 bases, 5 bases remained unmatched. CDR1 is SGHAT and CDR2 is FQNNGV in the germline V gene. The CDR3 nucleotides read TGTGCCAGCAGCTTGATACAGGGGGCGATGAACACTGAAGCTTTCTTT. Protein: CASSLIQGAMNTEAFF.

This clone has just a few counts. CDR3 protein: CASSLGVTEEQYF. CDR3 in DNA: TGTGCCAGCAGCTTAGGAGTTACGGAGGAGCAGTACTTC. The V and J genes are TRBV11-3 and TRBJ2-7; D not certain. This CDR3 contains 13 residues. The V gene's germline CDR1 is SGHNT and CDR2 YENEEA. Trimming took 1 base from V and 7 from J, leaving 11 bases between them.

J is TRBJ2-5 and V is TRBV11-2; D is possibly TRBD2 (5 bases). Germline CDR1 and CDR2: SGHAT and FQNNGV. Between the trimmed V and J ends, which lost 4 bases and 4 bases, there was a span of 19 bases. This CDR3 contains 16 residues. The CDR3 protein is CASSSRGSRRSETQYF. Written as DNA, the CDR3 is TGTGCCAGCAGCTCTAGAGGGTCTCGACGGTCAGAGACCCAGTACTTC.

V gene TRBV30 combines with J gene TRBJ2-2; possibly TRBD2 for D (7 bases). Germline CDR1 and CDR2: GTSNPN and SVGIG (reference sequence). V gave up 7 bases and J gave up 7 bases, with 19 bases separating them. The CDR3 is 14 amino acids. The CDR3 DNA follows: TGTGCCTCCCCGCGTGGGGGGGCGGTCGGGGAGCTGTTTTTT. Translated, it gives CASPRGGAVGELFF.